The sequence of this T cell receptor (beta chain) was determined in a study of blood T cells in healthy people across ages. Findings and caveats of the study: Aged donors had fewer naive CD4+ cells and lower diversity than long-lived donors.

A word on this clonotype: Its antigen remains unidentified.

Every sample had a minimum of 6.5 million PBMCs isolated. This CDR3 is 13 amino acids long. V gave up 1 base and J gave up 7 bases, with 10 bases separating them. CDR1 and CDR2 from the germline V gene are LGHNA and YSLEER. Sample-barcoded 5' priming and a J-beta primer mix drove a second PCR of roughly 6 to 12 cycles. From the 5' RACE reads, TCRdb called clonotypes with MiXCR, one entry per CDR3 protein. The table includes 890,000 or so distinct CDR3 sequences, approximately 67% detected once. The V gene is TRBV4-3, the J gene TRBJ1-2; D is unresolved. Sample: blood. The TCR sequence derives from a man aged 25-45 years in good health. This CDR3 is CASSQGRGSGYTF. CDR3 DNA: TGCGCCAGCAGCCAAGGTCGAGGGAGTGGCTACACCTTC.